These T cell receptor beta chains were read from a single sample in a study of blood T cells in healthy people across ages. From the 5' RACE reads, TCRdb called clonotypes with MiXCR, one entry per CDR3 protein. The sample yields over 1,500,000 distinct CDR3 sequences, less than 50% seen once. Sequencing used blood. The receptor source for this set is a woman between 35 and 50 years old in good health. CDR3s include the opening cysteine and the closing phenylalanine or tryptophan. Each record gives: CDR3 length, D gene, J gene, clone size, V gene, CDR3 protein, CDR3 DNA. The D gene is left open where the match is weak. Size is stated for part of the rows, as once, few or many counts, or as a class when the clone is expanded.

>16|TRBD1|TRBJ2-3|.|TRBV6-2/TRBV6-3
CASSYSGDRYTDTQYF
TGTGCCAGCAGTTACTCGGGGGACAGATACACAGATACGCAGTATTTT
>13|.|TRBJ2-7|.|TRBV20-1
CSPTKGSSYEQYF
TGCAGCCCTACCAAGGGAAGCTCCTACGAGCAGTACTTC
>13|.|TRBJ2-3|few|TRBV20-1
CSELWGRTDTQYF
TGCAGTGAGTTGTGGGGGCGCACAGATACGCAGTATTTT
>15|TRBD1|TRBJ2-7|few|TRBV6-5
CASSSTGTEYYEQYF
TGTGCCAGCAGCTCCACCGGGACAGAATACTACGAGCAGTACTTC
>15|TRBD2|TRBJ2-5|.|TRBV7-2
CASSPSGTSQATQYF
TGTGCCAGCAGTCCCTCCGGGACTAGTCAAGCGACCCAGTACTTC
>14|TRBD1|TRBJ1-6|.|TRBV28
CASRRDRGPSPLHF
TGTGCCAGCAGACGAGACAGGGGGCCTTCACCCCTCCACTTT
>17|.|TRBJ2-4|.|TRBV25-1
CTSAPGGGGVGKNIQYF
TGTACCAGCGCCCCCGGGGGAGGGGGAGTGGGCAAAAACATTCAGTACTTC
>15|TRBD2|TRBJ2-3|few|TRBV13
CASSLRGGGEYTQYF
TGTGCCAGCAGCTTACGGGGGGGCGGGGAGTATACGCAGTATTTT
>14|TRBD2|TRBJ2-3|.|TRBV28
CASRILASGGTQYF
TGTGCCAGCAGAATACTAGCGTCGGGCGGGACGCAGTATTTT
>13|TRBD2|TRBJ2-3|.|TRBV28
CASRRTSGDTQYF
TGTGCCAGCCGGAGGACTAGCGGGGATACGCAGTATTTT
>13|.|TRBJ1-4|.|TRBV7-9
CASNSAPNEKLFF
TGTGCCAGTAACAGTGCGCCTAATGAAAAACTGTTTTTT
>13|.|TRBJ2-3|.|TRBV7-9
CASSSVGGDTQYF
TGTGCCAGCAGCTCTGTTGGGGGGGATACGCAGTATTTT
>16|.|TRBJ2-5|.|TRBV14
CASSQAGGRYQETQYF
TGTGCCAGCAGCCAAGCGGGGGGCCGGTACCAAGAGACCCAGTACTTC
>11|.|TRBJ2-1|.|TRBV25-1
CASSAENEQFF
TGTGCCAGCAGTGCCGAGAATGAGCAGTTCTTC